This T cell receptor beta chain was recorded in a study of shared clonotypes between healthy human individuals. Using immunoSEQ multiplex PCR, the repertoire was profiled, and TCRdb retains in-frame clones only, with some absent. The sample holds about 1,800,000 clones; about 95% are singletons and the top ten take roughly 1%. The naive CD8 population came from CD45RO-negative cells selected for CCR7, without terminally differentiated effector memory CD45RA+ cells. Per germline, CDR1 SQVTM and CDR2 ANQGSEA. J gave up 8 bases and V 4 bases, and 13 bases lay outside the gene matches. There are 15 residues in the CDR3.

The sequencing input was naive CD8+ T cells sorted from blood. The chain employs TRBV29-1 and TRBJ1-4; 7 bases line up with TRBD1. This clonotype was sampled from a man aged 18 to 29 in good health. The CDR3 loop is CSVGGVGQVGEKLFF. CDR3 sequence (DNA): TGCAGCGTTGGGGGGGTCGGACAGGTTGGCGAAAAACTGTTTTTT.